This T cell receptor beta chain was sequenced during a study of Ad26.COV2.S vaccination and SARS-CoV-2 variants. Study context: Recipients of Ad26.COV2.S got it intramuscularly, once or twice 56 days apart.

Treatment of the sample: around 19 received Ad26.COV2.S at low or high dose, single or two shots; 5 received placebo; per-sample allocation not given. The samples date from day 63 after the first vaccine or placebo injection. Adults aged 18-55 years in Boston included the donor. From germline, CDR1 is MNHEY and CDR2 SVGEGT. This CDR3 comprises 15 residues. Trimming took off 2 bases at V and 4 bases at J, with 14 bases between the two ends. TCRdb's table, derived via immunoSEQ multiplex PCR, lists solely in-frame clones and lacks some. The sample lists around 450,000 clones, 85% to 90% occurring once. As regards this clone: Antigen specificity is unknown.

Study-wide results and caveats: Vaccinated individuals (as opposed to placebo recipients) had higher spike-specific TCR breadth. Similar non-spike TCR breadth was observed in recipients of vaccine and of placebo.

The source was peripheral blood, collected in a trial of Ad26.COV2.S vaccine versus placebo. This chain joins TRBV6-2 or TRBV6-3 and TRBJ1-2; no definite D call. The source is a person aged 18-60 years who received the Ad26.COV2.S COVID-19 vaccine or a placebo. CDR3 in amino acids: CASSYGQATGYGYTF. For the CDR3, the DNA is TGTGCCAGCAGTTACGGCCAGGCGACGGGCTATGGCTACACCTTC.